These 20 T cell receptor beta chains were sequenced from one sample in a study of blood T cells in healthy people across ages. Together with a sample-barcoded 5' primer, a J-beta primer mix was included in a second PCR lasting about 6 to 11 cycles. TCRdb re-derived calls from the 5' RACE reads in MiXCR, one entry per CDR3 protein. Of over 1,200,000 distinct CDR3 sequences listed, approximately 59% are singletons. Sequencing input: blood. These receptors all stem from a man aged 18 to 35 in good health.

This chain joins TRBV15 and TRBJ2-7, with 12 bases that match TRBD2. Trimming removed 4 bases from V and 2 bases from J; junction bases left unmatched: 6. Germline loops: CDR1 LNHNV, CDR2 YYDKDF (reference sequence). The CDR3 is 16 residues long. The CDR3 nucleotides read TGTGCCACCAGCACCCAACTAGCGGGGGGCACCTACGAGCAGTACTTC. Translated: CATSTQLAGGTYEQYF.

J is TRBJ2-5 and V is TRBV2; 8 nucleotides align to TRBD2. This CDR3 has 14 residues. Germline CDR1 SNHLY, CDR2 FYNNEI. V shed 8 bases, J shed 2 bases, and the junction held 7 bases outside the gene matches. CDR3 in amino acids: CASFPGTSQETQYF. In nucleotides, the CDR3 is TGTGCCAGCTTCCCAGGGACTAGTCAAGAGACCCAGTACTTC.

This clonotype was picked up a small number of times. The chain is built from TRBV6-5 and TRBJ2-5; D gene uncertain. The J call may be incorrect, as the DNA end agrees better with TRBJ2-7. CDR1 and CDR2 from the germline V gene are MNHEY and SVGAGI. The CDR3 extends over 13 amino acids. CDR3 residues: CASSDGASSEQYF. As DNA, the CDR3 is TGTGCCAGCAGTGACGGCGCGTCGTCCGAGCAGTACTTC.

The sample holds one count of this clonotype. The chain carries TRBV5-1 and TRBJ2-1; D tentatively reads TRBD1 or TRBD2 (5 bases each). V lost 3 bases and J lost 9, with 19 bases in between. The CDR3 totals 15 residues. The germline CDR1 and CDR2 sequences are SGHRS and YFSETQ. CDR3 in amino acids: CASSSNGHPGGEQFF. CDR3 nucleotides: TGCGCCAGCAGCTCTAATGGACACCCTGGGGGTGAGCAGTTCTTC. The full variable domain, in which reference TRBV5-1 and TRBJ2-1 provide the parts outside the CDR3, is KAGVTQTPRYLIKTRGQQVTLSCSPISGHRSVSWYQQTPGQGLQFLFEYFSETQRNKGNFPGRFSGRQFSNSRSEMNVSTLELGDSALYLCASSSNGHPGGEQFFGPGTRLTVL.

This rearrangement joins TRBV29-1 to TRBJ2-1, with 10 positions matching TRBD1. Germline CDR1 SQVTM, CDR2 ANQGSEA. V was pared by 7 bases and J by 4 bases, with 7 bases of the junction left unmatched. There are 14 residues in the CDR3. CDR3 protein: CSATGTGVYNEQFF. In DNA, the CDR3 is TGCAGCGCCACCGGGACAGGGGTTTACAATGAGCAGTTCTTC.

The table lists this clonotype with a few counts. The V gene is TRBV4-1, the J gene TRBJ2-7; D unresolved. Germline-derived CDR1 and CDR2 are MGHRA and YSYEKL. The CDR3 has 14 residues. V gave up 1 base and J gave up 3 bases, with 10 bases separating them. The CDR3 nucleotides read TGCGCCAGCAGCCAAGTAGAAGTGAGCTACGAGCAGTACTTC. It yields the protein CASSQVEVSYEQYF.

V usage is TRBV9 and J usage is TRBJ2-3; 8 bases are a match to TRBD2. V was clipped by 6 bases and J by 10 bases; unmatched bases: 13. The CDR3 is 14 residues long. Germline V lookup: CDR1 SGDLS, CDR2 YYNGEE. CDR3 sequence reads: CASTLAGDTAPQYF. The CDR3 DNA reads TGTGCCAGCACCCTAGCGGGCGACACAGCTCCGCAGTATTTT.

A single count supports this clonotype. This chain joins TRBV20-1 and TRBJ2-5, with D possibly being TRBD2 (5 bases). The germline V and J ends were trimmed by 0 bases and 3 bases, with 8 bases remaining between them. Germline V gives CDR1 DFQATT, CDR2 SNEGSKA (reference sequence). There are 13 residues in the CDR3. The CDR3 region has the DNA TGCAGTGCTAGAGATCGGCGGGAAGAGACCCAGTACTTC. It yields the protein CSARDRREETQYF.

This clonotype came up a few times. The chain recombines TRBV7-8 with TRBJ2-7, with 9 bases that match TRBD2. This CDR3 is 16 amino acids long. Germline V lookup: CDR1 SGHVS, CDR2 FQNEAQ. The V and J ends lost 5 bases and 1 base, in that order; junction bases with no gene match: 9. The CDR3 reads CASSLRAGGYSYEQYF. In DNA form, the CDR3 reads TGTGCCAGCAGCCTACGAGCGGGGGGCTATTCCTACGAGCAGTACTTC.

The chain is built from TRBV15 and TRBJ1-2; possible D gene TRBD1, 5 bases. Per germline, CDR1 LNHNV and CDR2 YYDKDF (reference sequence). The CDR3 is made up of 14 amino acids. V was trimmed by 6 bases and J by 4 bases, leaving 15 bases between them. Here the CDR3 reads CATSPKGTLYGYTF. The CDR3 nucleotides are TGTGCCACCAGTCCGAAGGGGACCCTCTATGGCTACACCTTC.

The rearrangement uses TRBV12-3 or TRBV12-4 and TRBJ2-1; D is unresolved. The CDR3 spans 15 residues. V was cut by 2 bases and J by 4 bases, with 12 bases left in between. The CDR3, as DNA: TGTGCCAGCAGTTTAAAGCCCCAGCTTTACAATGAGCAGTTCTTC. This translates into CASSLKPQLYNEQFF.

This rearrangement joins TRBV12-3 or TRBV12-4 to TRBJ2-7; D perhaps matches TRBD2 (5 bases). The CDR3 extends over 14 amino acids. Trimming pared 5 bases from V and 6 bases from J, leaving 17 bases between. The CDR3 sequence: CASSVRGRRGEQYF. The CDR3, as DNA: TGTGCCAGCAGTGTAAGAGGGAGAAGAGGCGAGCAGTACTTC.

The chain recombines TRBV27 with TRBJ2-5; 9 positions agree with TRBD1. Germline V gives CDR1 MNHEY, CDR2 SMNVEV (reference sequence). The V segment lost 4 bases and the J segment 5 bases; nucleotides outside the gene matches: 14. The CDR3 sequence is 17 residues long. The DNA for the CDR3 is TGTGCCAGCAGTTGGGATCCCACAGGGGGCGACGGGGAGACCCAGTACTTC. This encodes CASSWDPTGGDGETQYF.

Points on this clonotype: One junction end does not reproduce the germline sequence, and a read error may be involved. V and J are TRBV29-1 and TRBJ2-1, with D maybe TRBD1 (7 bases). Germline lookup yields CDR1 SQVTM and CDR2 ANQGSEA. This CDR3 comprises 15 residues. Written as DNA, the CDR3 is TGCAGCGTTGAAGATAAGGGGGCGGGATACAATGGGCAGTTCTTC. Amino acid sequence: CSVEDKGAGYNGQFF.

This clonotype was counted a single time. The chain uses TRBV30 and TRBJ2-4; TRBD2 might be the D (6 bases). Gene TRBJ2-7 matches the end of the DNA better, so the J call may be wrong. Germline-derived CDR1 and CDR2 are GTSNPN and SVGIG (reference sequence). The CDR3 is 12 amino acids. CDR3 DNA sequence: TGTGCCTGGAGAAGGCGGGACCACGAGCAGTACTTC. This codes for CAWRRRDHEQYF.

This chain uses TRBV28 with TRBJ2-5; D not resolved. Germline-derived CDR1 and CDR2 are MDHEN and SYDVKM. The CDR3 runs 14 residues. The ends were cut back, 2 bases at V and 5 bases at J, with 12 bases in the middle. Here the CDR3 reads CASSLPLTSETQYF. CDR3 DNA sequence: TGTGCCAGCAGTTTACCCCTGACGAGTGAGACCCAGTACTTC.

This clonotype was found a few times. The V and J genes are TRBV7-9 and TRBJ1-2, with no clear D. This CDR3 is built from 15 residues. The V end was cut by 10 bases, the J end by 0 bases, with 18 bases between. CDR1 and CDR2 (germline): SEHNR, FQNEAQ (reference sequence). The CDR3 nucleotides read TGTGCCATCAGGAGGAGAGACGGTTCTAACTATGGCTACACCTTC. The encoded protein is CAIRRRDGSNYGYTF.

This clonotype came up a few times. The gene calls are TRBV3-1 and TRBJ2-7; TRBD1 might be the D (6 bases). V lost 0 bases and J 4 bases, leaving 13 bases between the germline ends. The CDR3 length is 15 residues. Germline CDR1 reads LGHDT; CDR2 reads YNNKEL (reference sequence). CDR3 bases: TGTGCCAGCAGCCAAGATCCCGGACAGCTATACGAGCAGTACTTC. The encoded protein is CASSQDPGQLYEQYF.

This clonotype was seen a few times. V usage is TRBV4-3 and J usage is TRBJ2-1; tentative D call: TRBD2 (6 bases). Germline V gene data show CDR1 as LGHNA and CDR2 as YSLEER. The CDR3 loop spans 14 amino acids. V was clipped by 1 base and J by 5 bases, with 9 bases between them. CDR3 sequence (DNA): TGCGCCAGCAGCCAAGCATCGGGGGACAATGAGCAGTTCTTC. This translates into CASSQASGDNEQFF.

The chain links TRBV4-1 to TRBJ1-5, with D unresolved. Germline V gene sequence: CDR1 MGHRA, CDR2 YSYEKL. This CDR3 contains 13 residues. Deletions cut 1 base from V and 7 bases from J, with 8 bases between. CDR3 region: CASSQGRVQPQHF. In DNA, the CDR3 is TGCGCCAGCAGCCAAGGCAGAGTCCAGCCCCAGCATTTT.